The sequence of this T cell receptor beta chain was determined in a study of blood T cell repertoires in COVID-19. Study background: Samples came from the United States, Italy and Spain, spanning acute and convalescent COVID-19. T cells, B-cell-depleted T cells, or PBMCs provided the cDNA or gDNA that served as material.

In the original processing: Reference gene primer amplification yielded estimated nucleated cell counts. Assay used: immunoSEQ multiplex PCR; TCRdb lists only in-frame clones, some missing. V and J calls and clone size follow that table, whereas D and trimming were derived from the DNA. The sample carries a few hundred thousand clones, about nine tenths recorded once. The material sequenced was PBMCs or T cells enriched from blood (not recorded which). This clonotype was obtained from a woman younger than 45 who had been exposed to COVID-19.

The CDR3 protein is CASSQTSGRAGELFF. DNA of the CDR3: TGTGCCAGCAGCCAAACTAGCGGCCGTGCCGGGGAGCTGTTTTTT. The gene calls are TRBV6-2 or TRBV6-3 and TRBJ2-2, with 8 bases matching TRBD2. J gave up 6 bases and V 6 bases, and 9 bases lay outside the gene matches. The CDR3 is made up of 15 amino acids. The V gene's germline CDR1 is MNHEY and CDR2 SVGEGT.